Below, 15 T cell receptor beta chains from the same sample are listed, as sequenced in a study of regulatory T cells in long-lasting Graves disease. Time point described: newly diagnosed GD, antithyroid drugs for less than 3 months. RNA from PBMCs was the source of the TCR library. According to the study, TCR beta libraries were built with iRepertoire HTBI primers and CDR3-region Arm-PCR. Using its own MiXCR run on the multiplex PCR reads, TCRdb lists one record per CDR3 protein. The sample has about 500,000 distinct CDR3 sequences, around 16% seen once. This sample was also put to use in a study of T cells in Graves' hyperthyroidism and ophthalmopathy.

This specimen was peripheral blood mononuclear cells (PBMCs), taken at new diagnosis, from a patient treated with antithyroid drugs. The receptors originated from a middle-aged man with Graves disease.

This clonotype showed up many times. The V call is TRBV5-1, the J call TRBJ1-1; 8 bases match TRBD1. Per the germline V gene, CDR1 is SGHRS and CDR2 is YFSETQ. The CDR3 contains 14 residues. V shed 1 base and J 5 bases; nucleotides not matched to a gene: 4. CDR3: CASSLTGGMTEAFF. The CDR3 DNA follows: TGCGCCAGCAGCTTGACAGGGGGGATGACTGAAGCTTTCTTT.

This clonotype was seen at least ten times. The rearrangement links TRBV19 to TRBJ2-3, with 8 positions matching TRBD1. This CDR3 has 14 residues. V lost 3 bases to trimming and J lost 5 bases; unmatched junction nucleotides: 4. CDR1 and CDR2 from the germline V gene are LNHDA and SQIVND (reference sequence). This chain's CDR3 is CASSMTGAVDTQYF. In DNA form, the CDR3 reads TGTGCCAGTAGTATGACAGGGGCAGTAGATACGCAGTATTTT.

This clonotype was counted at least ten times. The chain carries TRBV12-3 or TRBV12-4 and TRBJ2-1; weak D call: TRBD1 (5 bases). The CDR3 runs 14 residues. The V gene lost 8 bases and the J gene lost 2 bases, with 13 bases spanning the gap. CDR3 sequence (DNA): TGTGCCAGCCTTCAGGGATACACCTACAATGAGCAGTTCTTC. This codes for CASLQGYTYNEQFF.

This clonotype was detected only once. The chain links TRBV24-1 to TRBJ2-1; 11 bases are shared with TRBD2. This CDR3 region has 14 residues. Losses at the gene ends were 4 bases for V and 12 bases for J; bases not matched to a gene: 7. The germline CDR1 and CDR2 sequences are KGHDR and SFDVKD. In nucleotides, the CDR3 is TGTGCCACCAGTGAGACTAGCGGGAAGGTGGGGCAGTTCTTC. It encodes CATSETSGKVGQFF.

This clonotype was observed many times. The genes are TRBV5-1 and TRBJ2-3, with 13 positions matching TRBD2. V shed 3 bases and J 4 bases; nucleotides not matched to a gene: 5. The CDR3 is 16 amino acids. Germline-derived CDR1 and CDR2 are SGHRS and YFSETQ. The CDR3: CASSSGLAGEADTQYF. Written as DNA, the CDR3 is TGCGCCAGCAGCTCCGGACTAGCGGGAGAGGCAGATACGCAGTATTTT.

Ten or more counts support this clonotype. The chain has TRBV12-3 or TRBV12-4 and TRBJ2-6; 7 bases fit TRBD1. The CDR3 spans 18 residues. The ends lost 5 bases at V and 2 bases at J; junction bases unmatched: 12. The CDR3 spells CASSPTGQRLTGANVLTF. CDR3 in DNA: TGTGCCAGCAGTCCAACGGGACAGCGCCTGACTGGGGCCAACGTCCTGACTTTC.

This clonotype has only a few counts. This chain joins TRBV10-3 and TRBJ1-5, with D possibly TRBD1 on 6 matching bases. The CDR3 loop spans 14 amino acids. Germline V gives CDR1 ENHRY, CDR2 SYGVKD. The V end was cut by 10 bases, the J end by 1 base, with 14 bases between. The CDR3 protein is CATGTPVSNQPQHF. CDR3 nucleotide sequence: TGTGCCACGGGGACACCGGTGAGCAATCAGCCCCAGCATTTT.

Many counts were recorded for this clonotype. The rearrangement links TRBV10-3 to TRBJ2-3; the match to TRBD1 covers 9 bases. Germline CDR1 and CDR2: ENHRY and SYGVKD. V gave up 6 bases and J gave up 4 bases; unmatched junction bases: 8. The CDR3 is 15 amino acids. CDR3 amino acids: CAISNRDREADTQYF. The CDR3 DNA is TGTGCCATCAGCAACCGGGACAGGGAAGCAGATACGCAGTATTTT.

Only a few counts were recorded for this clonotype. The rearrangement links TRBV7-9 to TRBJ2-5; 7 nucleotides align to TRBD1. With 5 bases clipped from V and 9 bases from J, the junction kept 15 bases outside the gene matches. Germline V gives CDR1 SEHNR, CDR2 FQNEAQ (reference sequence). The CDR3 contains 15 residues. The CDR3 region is CASSPRTGRFGAQYF. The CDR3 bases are TGTGCCAGCAGCCCTAGGACAGGAAGGTTTGGGGCCCAGTACTTC. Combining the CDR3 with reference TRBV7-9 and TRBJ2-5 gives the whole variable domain DTGVSQNPRHKITKRGQNVTFRCDPISEHNRLYWYRQTLGQGPEFLTYFQNEAQLEKSRLLSDRFSAERPKGSFSTLEIQRTEQGDSAMYLCASSPRTGRFGAQYFGPGTRLLVL.

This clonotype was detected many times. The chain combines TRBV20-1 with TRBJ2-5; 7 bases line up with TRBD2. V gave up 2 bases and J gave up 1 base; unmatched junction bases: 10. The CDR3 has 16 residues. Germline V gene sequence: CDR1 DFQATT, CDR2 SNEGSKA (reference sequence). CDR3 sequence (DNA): TGCAGTGCTAGAAGTGGGAGGGTATGGGGCCAAGAGACCCAGTACTTC. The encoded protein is CSARSGRVWGQETQYF.

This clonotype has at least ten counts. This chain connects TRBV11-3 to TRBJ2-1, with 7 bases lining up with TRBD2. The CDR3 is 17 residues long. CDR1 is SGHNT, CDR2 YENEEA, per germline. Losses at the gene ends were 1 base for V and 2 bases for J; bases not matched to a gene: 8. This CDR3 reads CASSLGQLARPYNEQFF. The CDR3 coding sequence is TGTGCCAGCAGCTTAGGCCAACTAGCGAGACCCTACAATGAGCAGTTCTTC.

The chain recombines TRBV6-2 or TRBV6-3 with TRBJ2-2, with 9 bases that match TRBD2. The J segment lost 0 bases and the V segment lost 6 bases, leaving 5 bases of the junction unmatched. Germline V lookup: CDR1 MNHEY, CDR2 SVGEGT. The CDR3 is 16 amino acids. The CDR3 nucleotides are TGTGCCAGCAGGGATCTAGCGGGAACGAACACCGGGGAGCTGTTTTTT. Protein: CASRDLAGTNTGELFF.

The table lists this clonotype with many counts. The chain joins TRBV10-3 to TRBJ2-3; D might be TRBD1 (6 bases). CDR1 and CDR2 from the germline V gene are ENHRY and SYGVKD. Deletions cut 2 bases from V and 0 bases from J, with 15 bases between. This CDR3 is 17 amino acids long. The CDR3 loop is CAISETGPTASTDTQYF. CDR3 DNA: TGTGCCATCAGTGAGACAGGGCCTACCGCTAGCACAGATACGCAGTATTTT.

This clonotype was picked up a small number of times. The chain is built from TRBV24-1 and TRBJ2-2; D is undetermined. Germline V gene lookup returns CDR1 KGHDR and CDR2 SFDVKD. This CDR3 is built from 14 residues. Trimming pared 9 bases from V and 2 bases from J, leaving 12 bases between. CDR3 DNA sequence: TGTGCCACCGCAAACGAAATTAACACCGGGGAGCTGTTTTTT. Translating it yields CATANEINTGELFF.

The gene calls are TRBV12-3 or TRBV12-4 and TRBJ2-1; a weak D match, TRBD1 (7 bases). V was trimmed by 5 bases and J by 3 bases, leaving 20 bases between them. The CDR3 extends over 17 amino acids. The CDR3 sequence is CASSPSGQGGFYNEQFF. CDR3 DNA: TGTGCCAGCAGTCCTAGTGGGCAGGGGGGCTTCTACAATGAGCAGTTCTTC.